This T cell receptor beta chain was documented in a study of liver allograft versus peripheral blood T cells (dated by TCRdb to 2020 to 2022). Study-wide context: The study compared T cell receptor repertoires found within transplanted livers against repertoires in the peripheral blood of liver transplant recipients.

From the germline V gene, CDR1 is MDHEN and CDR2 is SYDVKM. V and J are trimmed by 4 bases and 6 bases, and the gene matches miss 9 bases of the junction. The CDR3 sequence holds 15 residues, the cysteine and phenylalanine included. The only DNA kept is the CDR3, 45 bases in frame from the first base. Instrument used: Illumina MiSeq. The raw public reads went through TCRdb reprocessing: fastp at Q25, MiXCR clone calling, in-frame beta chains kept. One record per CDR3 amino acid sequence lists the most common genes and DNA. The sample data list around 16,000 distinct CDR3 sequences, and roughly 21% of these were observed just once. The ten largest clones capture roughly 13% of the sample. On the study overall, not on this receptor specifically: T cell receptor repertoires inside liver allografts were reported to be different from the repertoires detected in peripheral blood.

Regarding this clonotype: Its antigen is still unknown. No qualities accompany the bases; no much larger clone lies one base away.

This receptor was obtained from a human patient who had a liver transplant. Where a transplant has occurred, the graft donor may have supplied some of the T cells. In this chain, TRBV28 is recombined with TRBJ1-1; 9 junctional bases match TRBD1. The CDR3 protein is CASSSPGQGISEAFF. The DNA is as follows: TGTGCCAGCAGTTCCCCGGGACAGGGTATCTCTGAAGCTTTCTTT.